The sample holds one count of the clone carrying this TCR beta chain. CDR3 size: 12 residues. Trimming removed 4 bases from V and 1 base from J, with 4 bases in between. Germline loops: CDR1 GTSNPN, CDR2 SVGIG (reference sequence). How the authors handled the data: Using reference gene primer amplification, nucleated cell counts were estimated. The protocol was immunoSEQ multiplex PCR, while the TCRdb copy is restricted to in-frame clones and leaves out a portion. Clone size and the V and J calls come from that table; the DNA yielded D and trimming. The table records about 400,000 clones, 75% to 90% of them present only once. Seattle patients were enrolled during active infection and followed longitudinally. The sample belongs to a study of blood T cell repertoires in COVID-19. For the study at large: Samples representing acute and convalescent COVID-19 were sourced from the United States, Italy and Spain. From T cells, B-cell-depleted T cells, or PBMCs came the material, which was cDNA or gDNA.

The sequence was obtained from a woman aged 55-69 years with COVID-19, enrolled during active disease. Sequenced sample: peripheral blood. The rearrangement joins TRBV30 to TRBJ2-2; D ambiguous. The CDR3 coding sequence is TGTGCCTGGACAGTGAACACCGGGGAGCTGTTTTTT. Residues: CAWTVNTGELFF.